This TCR beta chain was profiled in a study of blood T cell repertoires in COVID-19 (dated by TCRdb to the early 2020s). A note on the overall study: Collaborator samples came from the United States, Italy and Spain and covered acute and convalescent phases of COVID-19. The prospective study material was composed of cDNA or gDNA derived from T cells, B-cell-depleted T cells, or PBMCs. Subjects who had been exposed to COVID-19, were actively infected with it, or had recovered from it provided the deeply sampled blood TCRbeta repertoires that made up the dataset. A freely available public database, intended as a resource for researchers studying the immune response to SARS-CoV-2, is where the repertoires were released. Samples came from the ongoing ImmuneRACE study (first 160 participants) plus 1,254 subjects from 6 global collaborators. The sample metadata nearly always contained a de-identified subject ID, COVID-19 status, age in years and sex. Where available, HLA class I and class II types were taken from metadata supplied by the sample provider and were not determined by assay-based typing.

Samples from volunteer blood donors who had recovered from COVID-19 were contributed by a second Seattle source. Collaborating institutions collected whole blood in K2EDTA tubes following their own protocols. For TCRbeta analysis, collaborator samples were shipped as frozen whole blood, as isolated PBMCs, or as DNA extracted from either sample type. Including cysteine and phenylalanine, the CDR3 has 14 amino acids. Kept here is only the CDR3 DNA, which spans 42 bases and is read in frame from base 1. The germline V gene supplies CDR1 SNHLY and CDR2 FYNNEI. Relative to germline, V is missing 8 bases and J is missing 2 bases, with 7 bases of the junction outside any gene match. What the study reported, not specific to this receptor: The quantity of clinical and demographic metadata differed by source and by participant and was supplied without curation.

Points on this clone: It lacks a known antigen. One base away there is no much larger clone; base qualities are not given.

TCRbeta CDR3 regions were amplified from genomic DNA by means of the immunoSEQ Assay, a bias-controlled multiplex PCR. The source study handled its data this way. Within the assay, amplification of reference gene primers was used to estimate how many nucleated cells each sample contained. To quantify the absolute abundance of each unique TCRbeta CDR3 rearrangement, sequence reads were collapsed and filtered. Productive Simpson clonality was computed per sample as the square root of Simpson's diversity index over productive rearrangements. Drawn from immuneACCESS, this table holds only the in-frame rearrangements with V and J called that TCRdb kept. Clones are partly lost; checked studies trace under half to an unresolved V gene and leave the rest unexplained. V, J and clone size derive from that table, while D and trimming were established from the DNA sequence. The table for this sample lists under 300,000 clones; 89% of them were counted only once. Clones ranked in the top ten supply approximately 5% of the sample.

The rearranged segments are TRBV2 and TRBJ2-3; 7 bases in the junction line up with TRBD2. This receptor was taken from a woman aged 40 to 55 who had recovered from COVID-19. Sample: peripheral blood. CDR3 loop: CASEWTRITDTQYF. The DNA reads as follows: TGTGCCAGCGAATGGACTAGAATCACAGATACGCAGTATTTT.